Below are 4 T cell receptor beta chains sequenced from a single sample in a study of cytomegalovirus exposure and HLA in healthy donors. Primers for the PCR totalled 60 Vbeta and 13 Jbeta. Repertoires were generated with immunoSEQ multiplex PCR, while TCRdb's copy carries only in-frame clones and drops some. The sample lists approximately 100,000 clones; 81% were seen once. Sequenced input: PBMCs. These receptors originate from a woman aged 25 to 45 in good health and CMV-seronegative.

The rearrangement joins TRBV28 to TRBJ2-3; TRBD1 matches 9 bases. CDR3 length equals 15 residues. Germline CDR1 reads MDHEN; CDR2 reads SYDVKM. J was trimmed by 2 bases and V by 6 bases; bases with no gene match: 6. Written as DNA, the CDR3 is TGTGCCAGCAGGCCCCGGGACAGGGCCACAGATACGCAGTATTTT. It encodes CASRPRDRATDTQYF. The full variable domain, completed using reference TRBV28 and TRBJ2-3, is DVKVTQSSRYLVKRTGEKVFLECVQDMDHENMFWYRQDPGLGLRLIYFSYDVKMKEKGDIPEGYSVSREKKERFSLILESASTNQTSMYLCASRPRDRATDTQYFGPGTRLTVL.

The V call is TRBV7-3, the J call TRBJ2-7; D gene uncertain. This CDR3 comprises 14 residues. Trimming cost V 0 bases and J 2 bases, with 8 bases left between them. CDR1 SGHTA and CDR2 FQGTGA come from the germline V gene. DNA for the CDR3: TGTGCCAGCAGCTTAACTGGCGACACCTACGAGCAGTACTTC. Translation: CASSLTGDTYEQYF.

In DNA, the CDR3 is TGCGCCAGCAGCTGGGGGGGCGGTAACACTGAAGCTTTCTTT. It specifies CASSWGGGNTEAFF. The V gene is TRBV5-1, the J gene TRBJ1-1; tentative D call: TRBD1 (6 bases). Trimming removed 3 bases from V and 2 bases from J, with 11 bases in between. The CDR3 covers 14 residues. Germline CDR1 reads SGHRS; CDR2 reads YFSETQ.

The chain employs TRBV9 and TRBJ2-2; D perhaps matches TRBD1 (6 bases). This CDR3 contains 15 residues. Germline lookup yields CDR1 SGDLS and CDR2 YYNGEE. V shed 4 bases and J shed 1 base, with 11 bases lying between them. As DNA, the CDR3 is TGTGCCAGCAGCCCAAGGACAGAGAACACCGGGGAGCTGTTTTTT. It is translated as CASSPRTENTGELFF.